The rows below give T cell receptor beta chains drawn from one sample of a study of blood T cells in healthy people across ages. MiXCR, applied by TCRdb to the 5' RACE reads, yields one record per CDR3 protein. Of about 590,000 distinct CDR3 sequences listed, under 30% are singletons. Sequenced sample: blood. The receptors derive from a woman older than 75 in good health. CDR3s include the opening cysteine and the closing phenylalanine or tryptophan. A D gene is named only where the DNA matches it firmly. Only some rows state a clone size, as once, few, many or a class for expanded clones.

d_call cdr3_length j_call v_call clone_size cdr3_nt cdr3_aa
TRBD1 14 TRBJ1-5 TRBV3-1 few TGTGCCAGCAGCCAAGGGACAGGAAATCAGCCCCAGCATTTT CASSQGTGNQPQHF
TRBD2 16 TRBJ2-7 TRBV5-1 many TGCGCCAGCAGCGGGGGACTAGCGGGCGGGTCCTACGAGCAGTACTTC CASSGGLAGGSYEQYF
- 13 TRBJ2-1 TRBV7-3 many TGTGCCAGCAGCCGCGGACTCTACAATGAGCAGTTCTTC CASSRGLYNEQFF
TRBD1 12 TRBJ1-2 TRBV20-1 many TGCAGTGCTAGGTGGACAGGGGAGAGCTACACCTTC CSARWTGESYTF
TRBD2 15 TRBJ2-7 TRBV5-6 - TGTGCCAACAGCTTGGCTAGCGGGGGGCCCTACGAGCAGTACTTC CANSLASGGPYEQYF
- 13 TRBJ1-2 TRBV12-3/TRBV12-4 many TGTGCCAGCAGTCGGGACGGCAACTATGGCTACACCTTC CASSRDGNYGYTF
TRBD1 14 TRBJ2-4 TRBV6-1 many TGTGCCAGCAGTGAAAGACAGGGTGGAAACATTCAGTACTTC CASSERQGGNIQYF
- 13 TRBJ2-3 TRBV9 - TGTGCCAGCAGCGTTATTAGCATAGATACGCAGTATTTT CASSVISIDTQYF
- 15 TRBJ1-4 TRBV7-9 many TGTGCCAGCAGCGGAGGCAGGGCCGCTAATGAAAAACTGTTTTTT CASSGGRAANEKLFF
- 15 TRBJ2-5 TRBV6-1 many TGTGCCAGCAGTGAAACTGGGCAGCAAGCTGGGACCCAGTACTTC CASSETGQQAGTQYF
TRBD2 16 TRBJ2-3 TRBV6-5 - TGTGCCAGCAGTCGACTAGCGGGGGGGCTAGGGGATACGCAGTATTTT CASSRLAGGLGDTQYF
- 15 TRBJ2-5 TRBV3-1 - TGTGCCAGCAGCCAAATGGGGGGTATCCAAGAGACCCAGTACTTC CASSQMGGIQETQYF
- 15 TRBJ2-1 TRBV4-1 many TGCGCCAGCAGCCACGGCGGGGGCTCATACAATGAGCAGTTCTTC CASSHGGGSYNEQFF
TRBD1 13 TRBJ1-2 TRBV10-3 many TGTGCCCCACCCAGACAGGGAAAGTGCGGCTACACCTTC CAPPRQGKCGYTF
TRBD2 15 TRBJ2-2 TRBV19 few TGTGCCAGTAGTTCCGGGGGGAGGAACACCGGGGAGCTGTTTTTT CASSSGGRNTGELFF
TRBD1 15 TRBJ1-2 TRBV5-1 many TGCGCCAGCAGCTTGGGGCCGGGACAGGGGAATGGCTACACCTTC CASSLGPGQGNGYTF
TRBD1 18 TRBJ2-7 TRBV7-6 many TGTGCCAGCAGCCTAGTAACAACCGGGACAGGGGCGGAATACGAGCAGTACTTC CASSLVTTGTGAEYEQYF
- 13 TRBJ1-2 TRBV6-1 - TGTGCCAGCACCCATAGTAATATGTTTGGCTACACCTTC CASTHSNMFGYTF
- 15 TRBJ2-4 TRBV9 - TGTGCCAGCAGCCATGGGGTAGTGGCCAAAAACATTCAGTACTTC CASSHGVVAKNIQYF
TRBD2 15 TRBJ2-5 TRBV7-6 - TGTGCCAGCAGCAAGGGACTAGCGGGGATCGAGACCCAGTACTTC CASSKGLAGIETQYF
- 13 TRBJ2-7 TRBV5-4 many TGTGCCAGCAGCTTGGGGGGGCAGAACGAGCAGTACTTC CASSLGGQNEQYF
TRBD1 13 TRBJ2-7 TRBV20-1 many TGCAGTGCCACGAGGGACAGGTCGCCCGAGCAGTACTTC CSATRDRSPEQYF
- 15 TRBJ2-7 TRBV20-1 few TGCAGTGCTAGAGATCAGCAGGGGAGCTCCTACGAGCAGTACTTC CSARDQQGSSYEQYF
- 11 TRBJ2-3 TRBV29-1 many TGCAGCGGTCTAGGGGGAGATACGCAGTATTTT CSGLGGDTQYF
- 14 TRBJ2-1 TRBV7-6 many TGTGCCAGCAGCTCTTTCGCAGTTAAGGATGAGCAGTTCTTC CASSSFAVKDEQFF
- 16 TRBJ2-7 TRBV6-5 - TGTGCCAGCAGTTATGAGGCAGGGCGGCCCTACAATGAGCAGTACTTC CASSYEAGRPYNEQYF
TRBD1 14 TRBJ2-3 TRBV20-1 - TGCAGTGCTGTGGGACAGGGTTATTCAGATACGCAGTATTTT CSAVGQGYSDTQYF
- 13 TRBJ2-7 TRBV7-6 many TGTGCCAGCAGCTCCGGGGAATACTACGAGCAGTACTTC CASSSGEYYEQYF
- 16 TRBJ2-2 TRBV5-1 - TGCGCCAGCAGCTTGGCAGTCTCCACGAACACCGGGGAGCTGTTTTTT CASSLAVSTNTGELFF
- 17 TRBJ2-6 TRBV7-8 few TGTGCCAGCAGCTTAGCTGGACTTATCTCTGGGGCCAACGTCCTGACTTTC CASSLAGLISGANVLTF
- 16 TRBJ2-5 TRBV5-6 many TGTGCCAGCAGCTTGTCCAATCGTCGGGGAGTGGAGACCCAGTACTTC CASSLSNRRGVETQYF
- 12 TRBJ1-2 TRBV28 once TGTGCCAGCAGGGGACAAAGCTCGGGCTACACCTTC CASRGQSSGYTF
- 12 TRBJ2-7 TRBV7-2 once TGTGCCAGCAGCCCCCCTGCACCCGAGCAGTACTTC CASSPPAPEQYF
- 15 TRBJ2-5 TRBV20-1 many TGCAGTGCTAACGGGGGGCGGGGGCTCGACGAGACCCAGTACTTC CSANGGRGLDETQYF
- 13 TRBJ2-3 TRBV7-3 many TGTGCCAGCAGCGCCTCTAGCACAGATACGCAGTATTTT CASSASSTDTQYF
- 13 TRBJ2-5 TRBV7-7 many TGTGCCAGCAGCTCGGGACGCGAGGGGACCCAGTACTTC CASSSGREGTQYF
- 14 TRBJ2-5 TRBV7-3 many TGTGCCAGCAGCTTTGAGACAGGCCAAGAGACCCAGTACTTC CASSFETGQETQYF
- 15 TRBJ2-5 TRBV9 many TGTGCCAGCAGCGTAGGGAACAGGGCGGACGAGACCCAGTACTTC CASSVGNRADETQYF
TRBD2 16 TRBJ2-3 TRBV7-3 few TGTGCCAGCAGCTTAACTTGGGGGGAGGGCCCAGATACGCAGTATTTT CASSLTWGEGPDTQYF
- 11 TRBJ2-1 TRBV24-1 many TGTGCCACCAGTGATAGGGATGAGCAGTTCTTC CATSDRDEQFF
- 12 TRBJ1-2 TRBV11-2 - TGTGCCAGCAGCTTAGTGGGACACGGCTACACCTTC CASSLVGHGYTF
TRBD2 18 TRBJ2-3 TRBV5-1 - TGCGCCAGCAGCCCAGATAGCGGGGGGGCAATAATCCCAGATACGCAGTATTTT CASSPDSGGAIIPDTQYF